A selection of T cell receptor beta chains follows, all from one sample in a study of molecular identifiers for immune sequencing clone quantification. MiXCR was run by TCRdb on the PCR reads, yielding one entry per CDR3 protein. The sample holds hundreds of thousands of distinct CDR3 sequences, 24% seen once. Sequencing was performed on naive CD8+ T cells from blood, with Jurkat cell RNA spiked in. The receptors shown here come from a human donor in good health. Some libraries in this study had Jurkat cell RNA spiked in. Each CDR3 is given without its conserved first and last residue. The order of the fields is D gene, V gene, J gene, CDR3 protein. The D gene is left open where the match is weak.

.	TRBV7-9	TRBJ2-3	ASSFSPASGTDTQY
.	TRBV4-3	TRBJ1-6	ASSQLTPTSSYNSPLH
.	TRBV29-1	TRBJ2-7	SVFGGRNEQY
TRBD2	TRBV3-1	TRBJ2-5	ASSQDFPGLAERETQY
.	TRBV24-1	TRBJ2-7	ATSDRLRPYEQY
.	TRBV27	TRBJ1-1	ASMWTLNTEAF
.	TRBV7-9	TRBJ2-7	ASSRTDRTYEQY
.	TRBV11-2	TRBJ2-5	ASVSIGGTETQY
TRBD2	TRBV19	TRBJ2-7	ASSPAGLAGDQQY
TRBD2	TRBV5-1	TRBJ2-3	ASSLTVAGGLLEY
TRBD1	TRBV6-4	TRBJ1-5	ASSGTGRNNQPQH
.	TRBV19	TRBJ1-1	ASSIGALSRRNTEAF
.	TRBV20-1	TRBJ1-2	SASSPASGYT
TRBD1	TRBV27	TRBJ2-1	ASSLGGQGVYEQF
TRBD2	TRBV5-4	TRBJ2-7	ASSLASAGIYEQY
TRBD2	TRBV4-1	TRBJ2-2	ASSQDRRGGIGGELF
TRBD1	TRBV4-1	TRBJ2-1	ASCETGTGGYNEQF
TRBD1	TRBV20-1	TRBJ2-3	SARNFGGQGPTDTQY
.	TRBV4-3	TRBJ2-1	ASSQDRSTYNEQF
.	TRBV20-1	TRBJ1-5	SATDRYSNQPQH
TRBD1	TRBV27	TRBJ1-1	ASSLGGGARAF
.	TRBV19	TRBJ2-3	ASSIAGDSTDTQY
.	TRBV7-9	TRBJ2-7	ASVGRSLYEQY
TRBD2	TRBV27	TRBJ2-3	ASSLFLAGGTDTQY
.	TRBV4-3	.	ASSQDRGQSYEQF
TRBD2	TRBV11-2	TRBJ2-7	ASSWGGYYEQY
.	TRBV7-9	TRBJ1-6	ASSYGNLGSPLH
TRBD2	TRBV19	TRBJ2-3	ASSRLAGGGTDTQY
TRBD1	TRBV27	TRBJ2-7	ASGDRGRMYEQY
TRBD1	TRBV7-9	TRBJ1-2	ASSITTTGIYGYS
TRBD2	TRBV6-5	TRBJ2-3	ASRGLAGIQDTQY
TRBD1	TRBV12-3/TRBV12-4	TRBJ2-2	ASSSGTAGELF
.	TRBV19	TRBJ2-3	ASSQGGRSTDTQY
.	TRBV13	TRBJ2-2	ASSPWEQNTGELF
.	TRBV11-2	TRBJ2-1	ASSLVISFYNEQF
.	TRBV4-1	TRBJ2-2	ASSQDFATGELF
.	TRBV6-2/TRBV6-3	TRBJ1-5	ASSPPFGPYNQPQH
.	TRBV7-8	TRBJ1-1	ASSLINTEAF
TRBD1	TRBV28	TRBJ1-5	ASSLLQGDNQPQH
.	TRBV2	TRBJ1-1	ASRPPVGTEAF
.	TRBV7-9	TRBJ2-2	ASSPYAGELF
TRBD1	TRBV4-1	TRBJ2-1	ASSQVAGDREQF
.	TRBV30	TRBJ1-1	AWSFGLMNTEAF
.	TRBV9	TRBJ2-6	ASSDSTGTVSGANVLT
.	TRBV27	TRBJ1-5	ASSPGLLNQPQH
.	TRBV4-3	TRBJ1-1	ASSQDLLRETEAF
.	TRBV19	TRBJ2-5	ASRGLSETQY
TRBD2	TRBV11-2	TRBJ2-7	ASSLPSGGYEQY
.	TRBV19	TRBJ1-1	ASSIRETLHTEAF
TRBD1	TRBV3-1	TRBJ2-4	ASSQDNRGIKNIQY
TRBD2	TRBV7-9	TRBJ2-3	ASSLTIAGGDLMETDTQY
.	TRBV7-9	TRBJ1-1	ASSLIGAGEGSTEAF
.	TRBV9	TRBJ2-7	ASSVGPSHSYEQY
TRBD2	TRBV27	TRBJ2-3	ASRIGTTSWSTDTQY
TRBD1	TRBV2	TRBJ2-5	ASSPILGGQGQKTQY
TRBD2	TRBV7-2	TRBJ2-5	ASLRAGAAGETQY
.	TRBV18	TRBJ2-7	ASSPGTNIYEQY
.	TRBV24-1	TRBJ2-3	ATSGGVDTQY